The present TCR beta chain was sequenced within a study of lymphopenia after photon versus proton radiotherapy. Notes on the study in general: Proton therapy kept repertoires fairly stable, unlike photons, which gained effector/memory cells. Oligoclonal CD8+ Temra expansion after nadir drove photon patients' diversity drop.

A note on this clone: Its antigen is unknown.

Assay used: immunoSEQ multiplex PCR; TCRdb lists only in-frame clones, some missing. The sample holds 14,000 or so clones, over 75% seen once. Germline CDR1 and CDR2: SGHTS and YDEGEE. The length of the CDR3 is 15 residues. Trimming left V 5 bases short and J 0 bases short, with 11 bases between. The chain carries TRBV5-8 and TRBJ2-2; possibly TRBD1 for D (6 bases). The specimen comprised peripheral blood, sampled from a patient treated with photon-based radiotherapy. The clonotype comes from a man aged 45-65 years with gastric cancer. The CDR3 reads CASSSGTTNTGELFF. The CDR3, as DNA: TGTGCCAGCAGTTCCGGGACAACGAACACCGGGGAGCTGTTTTTT. The variable domain in full, with the rest retrieved from reference TRBV5-8 and TRBJ2-2, is EAGVTQSPTHLIKTRGQQATLRCSPISGHTSVYWYQQALGLGLQFLLWYDEGEERNRGNFPPRFSGRQFPNYSSELNVNALELEDSALYLCASSSGTTNTGELFFGEGSRLTVL.